Each of the 5 T cell receptor beta chains below was sequenced from the same sample in a study of blood T cell repertoires in COVID-19. This table comes from immunoSEQ multiplex PCR, and its TCRdb copy is limited to in-frame clones, with some not included. Among about 140,000 clones listed, about 86% were seen once. The specimen sequenced was peripheral blood. These receptors were obtained from a woman aged 55-70 years with acute or convalescent COVID-19.

This clone occurred a few times. The chain uses TRBV6-6 and TRBJ1-2, with no clear D. The CDR3 is 12 residues long. With 1 base removed from V and 3 bases from J, the gap between germline ends came to 3 bases. Germline-derived CDR1 and CDR2 are MNHNY and SVGAGI (reference sequence). The CDR3 reads CASSYLDYGYTF. CDR3 sequence (DNA): TGTGCCAGCAGTTACTTAGACTATGGCTACACCTTC.

The chain uses TRBV27 and TRBJ2-1; 8 nucleotides line up with TRBD1. V lost 6 bases, J lost 0 bases, and 4 bases stayed unmatched. Germline V gene sequence: CDR1 MNHEY, CDR2 SMNVEV (reference sequence). The CDR3 has 15 amino acids. The CDR3 region has the DNA TGTGCCAGCAGAAGAGACAGGGGCTCCTACAATGAGCAGTTCTTC. This encodes CASRRDRGSYNEQFF.

This clone was seen only a few times. The rearrangement joins TRBV4-1 to TRBJ1-2; TRBD1 is a possible D gene (6 bases). CDR1 is MGHRA, CDR2 YSYEKL, per germline. Between the trimmed V and J ends, which lost 1 base and 6 bases, there was a span of 12 bases. This CDR3 contains 14 residues. The CDR3 is CASSQGGRVDGYTF. The CDR3 nucleotides read TGCGCCAGCAGCCAAGGGGGGCGGGTCGATGGCTACACCTTC.

The rearrangement uses TRBV6-2 or TRBV6-3 and TRBJ1-4; the D is unclear. Trimming left V 5 bases short and J 8 bases short, with 27 bases between. The CDR3 has 18 amino acids. Germline V CDR1 and CDR2: MNHEY, SVGEGT. The CDR3 sequence: CASSTRRSRQEVREKLFF. In DNA, the CDR3 is TGTGCCAGCAGTACTCGAAGGTCCCGCCAGGAGGTGCGGGAAAAACTGTTTTTT.

The rearrangement uses TRBV28 and TRBJ2-3; 9 bases match TRBD2. Germline CDR1 is MDHEN and CDR2 is SYDVKM. The CDR3 totals 15 residues. Trimming took 6 bases from V and 4 from J; bases not matched to a gene: 8. For the CDR3, the DNA is TGTGCCAGCAGCTGGGGGCGGGGGGGCCCAGATACGCAGTATTTT. Protein product: CASSWGRGGPDTQYF.